Here is one T cell receptor (beta chain) with its context. These data originate in a study of blood T cell repertoires in COVID-19. For the study at large: Spain, Italy and the United States supplied samples that represented acute and convalescent COVID-19.

Germline CDR1 SGHAT, CDR2 FQNNGV. This CDR3 has 17 residues. V gave up 2 bases and J gave up 8 bases, with 22 bases separating them. The table came from immunoSEQ multiplex PCR; TCRdb's copy has only in-frame clones and leaves some out. There are fewer than 300,000 clones in the sample; approximately 90% occur only once, and about 2% lies in the top ten. The chain uses TRBV11-2 and TRBJ2-1; a possible D gene is TRBD2 (10 bases). What was sequenced was peripheral blood. The origin of this receptor is a woman aged 25 to 39 with COVID-19, enrolled during active disease. The CDR3 DNA reads as TGTGCCAGCAGCTTAATACAGGGGGCTAGCGGGAGACATGAGCAGTTCTTC. Encoded protein: CASSLIQGASGRHEQFF.